This TCR beta chain was obtained from a study of blood T cell repertoires in COVID-19. Using immunoSEQ multiplex PCR, the repertoire was profiled, and TCRdb retains in-frame clones only, with some absent. This table has around 83,000 clones, roughly 86% appearing once. The V gene's germline CDR1 is GTSNPN and CDR2 SVGIG (reference sequence). The CDR3 is 15 residues long. Trimming pared 4 bases from V and 2 bases from J, leaving 16 bases between. The receptor comes from an elderly man with active or convalescent COVID-19. The V call is TRBV30, the J call TRBJ2-3, with TRBD1 as a possible D gene (5 bases). The sequencing input was peripheral blood. The CDR3 sequence is CAWTRQRGLTDTQYF. CDR3 in DNA: TGTGCCTGGACGAGACAGCGCGGCCTCACAGATACGCAGTATTTT.